Listed here are 32 T cell receptor beta chains from one sample, sequenced in a study of T cell responses to AZD1222 COVID-19 vaccine. Repertoires were generated with immunoSEQ multiplex PCR, while TCRdb's copy carries only in-frame clones and drops some. The data show about 190,000 clones, approximately 94% seen once. The sequencing here drew on peripheral blood, taken on day 0 of AZD1222 vaccination. Receptors originate from an adult in good health.

This rearrangement joins TRBV13 to TRBJ2-1, with 9 bases lining up with TRBD2. The germline V gene encodes CDR1 PRHDT and CDR2 FYEKMQ (reference sequence). After removal of 1 base from V and 6 bases from J, the junction contained 10 bases not matched to a gene. The CDR3 runs 17 residues. This chain's CDR3 is CASSLDAVAGDRNEQFF. CDR3 nucleotide sequence: TGTGCCAGCAGCTTAGATGCGGTAGCGGGGGACCGCAATGAGCAGTTCTTC.

V gene TRBV11-1 combines with J gene TRBJ2-1; TRBD2 matches 7 bases. CDR1 is SGHAT, CDR2 FQDESV, per germline (reference sequence). This CDR3 spans 15 amino acids. After removal of 5 bases from V and 6 bases from J, the junction contained 10 bases not matched to a gene. Written as DNA, the CDR3 is TGTGCCAGCAGCCCCTCCGGGGGGAGTTTCAATGAGCAGTTCTTC. The encoded protein is CASSPSGGSFNEQFF.

The chain has TRBV7-2 and TRBJ2-7, with D perhaps matching TRBD2 (7 bases). CDR1 and CDR2 from the germline V gene are SGHTA and FQGNSA. The CDR3 has 15 amino acids. V lost 3 bases to trimming and J lost 4 bases, with 16 bases between them. The CDR3 here is CASSFPGGGRYEQYF. In DNA form, the CDR3 reads TGTGCCAGCAGCTTTCCCGGCGGGGGCCGATACGAGCAGTACTTC.

For the CDR3, the DNA is TGTGCCAGCAGCGTAGAAGGGAGTAATTCACCCCTCCACTTT. This gives the protein CASSVEGSNSPLHF. The chain links TRBV9 to TRBJ1-6; D gene uncertain. V gave up 0 bases and J gave up 6 bases, with 7 bases separating them. From germline, CDR1 is SGDLS and CDR2 YYNGEE. The CDR3 length is 14 residues.

V is TRBV6-5 and J is TRBJ1-5; D may be TRBD1 (6 bases). Trimming left V 2 bases short and J 5 bases short, with 10 bases between. The V gene's germline CDR1 is MNHEY and CDR2 SVGAGI. The CDR3 spans 14 residues. The CDR3 here is CASSYTPGDQPQHF. The CDR3 DNA is TGTGCCAGCAGTTACACGCCAGGGGATCAGCCCCAGCATTTT.

This sequence joins TRBV5-1 and TRBJ2-7, with TRBD2 matching 14 bases. This CDR3 spans 15 amino acids. Germline CDR1 reads SGHRS; CDR2 reads YFSETQ. V lost 4 bases, J lost 2 bases, and 2 bases stayed unmatched. The CDR3 sequence is CASSMTSGRAYEQYF. CDR3 bases: TGCGCCAGCAGCATGACTAGCGGGAGGGCCTACGAGCAGTACTTC.

The J gene is TRBJ2-5, the V gene TRBV15; the D call may be TRBD1 or TRBD2 (5 bases each). There are 14 residues in the CDR3. The germline V gene encodes CDR1 LNHNV and CDR2 YYDKDF (reference sequence). V gave up 1 base and J gave up 5 bases, with 11 bases separating them. This CDR3 reads CATSRVTGPETQYF. The CDR3 DNA reads TGTGCCACCAGCAGAGTTACGGGGCCGGAGACCCAGTACTTC. The entire variable domain, with the rest obtained from reference TRBV15 and TRBJ2-5, is as follows: DAMVIQNPRYQVTQFGKPVTLSCSQTLNHNVMYWYQQKSSQAPKLLFHYYDKDFNNEADTPDNFQSRRPNTSFCFLDIRSPGLGDTAMYLCATSRVTGPETQYFGPGTRLLVL.

The genes are TRBV6-6 and TRBJ2-1; D unresolved. The V and J ends lost 6 bases and 8 bases respectively, with 14 bases between them. There are 13 residues in the CDR3. Germline CDR1 MNHNY, CDR2 SVGAGI (reference sequence). This chain's CDR3 is CASRGIGSHEQFF. CDR3 nucleotides: TGTGCCAGCAGAGGTATAGGGTCCCATGAGCAGTTCTTC.

The rearrangement links TRBV4-1 to TRBJ1-5; 7 nucleotides line up with TRBD1. Germline CDR1 reads MGHRA; CDR2 reads YSYEKL. V lost 5 bases, J lost 7 bases, and 8 bases stayed unmatched. The CDR3 consists of 14 residues. This CDR3 is CASSKGQNQQPQHF. The DNA of the CDR3 is TGCGCCAGCAGCAAGGGACAGAATCAGCAGCCCCAGCATTTT.

For the CDR3, the DNA is TGTGCCAGCAGCAAACCGGGACTAGCGGGACTCTACAATGAGCAGTTCTTC. The encoded protein is CASSKPGLAGLYNEQFF. V gene TRBV5-5 combines with J gene TRBJ2-1; TRBD2 matches at 13 bases. The germline V gene encodes CDR1 SGHKS and CDR2 YYEKEE (reference sequence). V lost 4 bases and J lost 3; bases outside the gene matches: 7. The CDR3 extends over 17 amino acids.

V and J are TRBV10-3 and TRBJ2-1, with 9 bases identical to TRBD2. This CDR3 contains 14 residues. With V trimmed by 8 bases and J by 7 bases, 9 bases remained unmatched. Germline V CDR1 and CDR2: ENHRY, SYGVKD. The CDR3 is CAIGREGRSNEQFF. CDR3 bases: TGTGCCATCGGGCGGGAGGGCCGCAGTAATGAGCAGTTCTTC.

This chain connects TRBV20-1 to TRBJ1-6; D gene ambiguous. The ends were cut back, 6 bases at V and 3 bases at J, with 3 bases in the middle. Germline CDR1 is DFQATT and CDR2 is SNEGSKA (reference sequence). The CDR3 is 11 residues long. CDR3 loop: CSAHYNSPLHF. CDR3 nucleotides: TGCAGTGCGCACTATAATTCACCCCTCCACTTT.

This rearrangement joins TRBV10-3 to TRBJ1-6; D is uncertain. Germline V gene lookup returns CDR1 ENHRY and CDR2 SYGVKD. The ends were cut back, 0 bases at V and 7 bases at J, with 4 bases in the middle. The CDR3 contains 13 residues. The CDR3 sequence: CAISESENSPLHF. CDR3 DNA sequence: TGTGCCATCAGTGAGTCCGAGAATTCACCCCTCCACTTT.

The rearrangement uses TRBV3-1 (or the pseudogene TRBV3-2) and TRBJ2-3; possible D gene TRBD2, 6 bases. Trimming removed 4 bases from V and 0 bases from J, with 11 bases in between. This CDR3 spans 15 amino acids. The germline V gene encodes CDR1 LGHDT and CDR2 YNNKEL (reference sequence). Here the CDR3 DNA reads TGTGCCAGCAGCCTTCTAGCGACTAGCACAGATACGCAGTATTTT. Translated: CASSLLATSTDTQYF.

V gene TRBV7-8 combines with J gene TRBJ2-7; tentatively, D is TRBD2 (6 bases). The CDR3 totals 15 residues. CDR1 and CDR2 (germline): SGHVS, FQNEAQ. Trimming stripped 2 bases from V and 0 bases from J, with 11 bases between. CDR3 bases: TGTGCCAGCAGCTTAATGGCGGGGTACTCCTACGAGCAGTACTTC. It specifies CASSLMAGYSYEQYF. Supplemented by reference TRBV7-8 and TRBJ2-7, the full variable domain reads GAGVSQSPRYKVAKRGQDVALRCDPISGHVSLFWYQQALGQGPEFLTYFQNEAQLDKSGLPSDRFFAERPEGSVSTLKIQRTQQEDSAVYLCASSLMAGYSYEQYFGPGTRLTVT.

The rearrangement links TRBV19 to TRBJ2-2, with 12 positions matching TRBD2. Germline CDR1 and CDR2: LNHDA and SQIVND (reference sequence). This CDR3 has 15 residues. J gave up 6 bases and V 8 bases, and 7 bases lay outside the gene matches. CDR3 DNA sequence: TGTGCCAGTGCCCTAGCGGGAGGGTTGGCCGGGGAGCTGTTTTTT. Protein sequence: CASALAGGLAGELFF. The full variable domain, its missing parts supplied by reference TRBV19 and TRBJ2-2, is DGGITQSPKYLFRKEGQNVTLSCEQNLNHDAMYWYRQDPGQGLRLIYYSQIVNDFQKGDIAEGYSVSREKKESFPLTVTSAQKNPTAFYLCASALAGGLAGELFFGEGSRLTVL.

CDR3 sequence reads: CASSEVQIRAFF. In DNA, the CDR3 is TGTGCCAGCAGTGAAGTTCAGATACGGGCTTTCTTT. This rearrangement joins TRBV2 to TRBJ1-1, with unresolved D. CDR1 and CDR2 from the germline V gene are SNHLY and FYNNEI. CDR3 length equals 12 residues. V dropped 1 base and J dropped 11 bases, with 11 bases sitting between them.

This chain connects TRBV27 to TRBJ2-2; D is ambiguous. The CDR3 length is 14 residues. CDR1 is MNHEY, CDR2 SMNVEV, per germline (reference sequence). Trimming removed 5 bases at V and 5 bases at J, with 12 bases between. The CDR3 region is CASSDVGGTGELFF. The DNA of the CDR3 is TGTGCCAGCAGTGACGTGGGTGGGACCGGGGAGCTGTTTTTT.

The rearrangement links TRBV30 to TRBJ2-1; no firm D call. In germline, CDR1 is GTSNPN, CDR2 SVGIG (reference sequence). The CDR3 length is 12 residues. V was shortened by 0 bases and J by 9 bases, with 9 bases between the two germline ends. The CDR3 sequence: CAWSVRSLEQFF. The CDR3 bases are TGTGCCTGGAGTGTACGATCCCTTGAGCAGTTCTTC. Combining the CDR3 with reference TRBV30 and TRBJ2-1 gives the whole variable domain SQTIHQWPATLVQPVGSPLSLECTVEGTSNPNLYWYRQAAGRGLQLLFYSVGIGQISSEVPQNLSASRPQDRQFILSSKKLLLSDSGFYLCAWSVRSLEQFFGPGTRLTVL.

The chain combines TRBV27 with TRBJ1-5, with 8 bases matching TRBD1. V dropped 6 bases and J dropped 2; count of bases not matched to a gene: 3. Germline loops: CDR1 MNHEY, CDR2 SMNVEV (reference sequence). This CDR3 has 14 residues. The DNA of the CDR3 is TGTGCCAGCAGCAAGGACAGGGGCAATCAGCCCCAGCATTTT. It encodes CASSKDRGNQPQHF.

The chain is built from TRBV6-5 and TRBJ2-7; a possible D gene is TRBD1 (6 bases). The germline V gene encodes CDR1 MNHEY and CDR2 SVGAGI. The V and J ends lost 0 bases and 2 bases respectively, with 11 bases between them. This CDR3 is 15 amino acids long. The CDR3 bases are TGTGCCAGCAGTTACTCGACCAGGGGTGCCTACGAGCAGTACTTC. This gives the protein CASSYSTRGAYEQYF.

This chain connects TRBV4-1 to TRBJ1-5; D remains unclear. This CDR3 comprises 15 residues. Germline V lookup: CDR1 MGHRA, CDR2 YSYEKL. V lost 3 bases and J lost 0, with 9 bases in between. CDR3 nucleotide sequence: TGCGCCAGCAGCCACGACGTTAATAGCAATCAGCCCCAGCATTTT. This encodes CASSHDVNSNQPQHF.

Turning to this clone: Other DNA variants within this sample encode the same CDR3. The gene calls are TRBV7-3 and TRBJ1-1; D gene uncertain. Germline lookup yields CDR1 SGHTA and CDR2 FQGTGA. The V end was cut by 3 bases, the J end by 2 bases, with 7 bases between. This CDR3 region has 13 residues. CDR3 amino acids: CASSFAGNTEAFF. As DNA, the CDR3 is TGTGCCAGCAGCTTTGCCGGTAACACTGAAGCTTTCTTT.

CDR3 nucleotide sequence: TGTGCCACCAGCAGCCGGGACAGGGGTGAAACCGGGGAGCTGTTTTTT. As protein: CATSSRDRGETGELFF. The J gene is TRBJ2-2, the V gene TRBV15; TRBD1 aligns across 10 bases. V dropped 3 bases and J dropped 5; count of bases not matched to a gene: 6. CDR1 LNHNV and CDR2 YYDKDF come from the germline V gene (reference sequence). There are 16 residues in the CDR3.

This chain uses TRBV19 with TRBJ2-7, with 8 bases lining up with TRBD1. Looked up from germline, CDR1 is LNHDA and CDR2 is SQIVND (reference sequence). Trimming at V came to 3 bases and at J to 5 bases, leaving 0 bases not matched to a gene. This CDR3 has 12 residues. CDR3 nucleotides: TGTGCCAGTAGTATGACAGGGGACGAGCAGTACTTC. Encoded protein: CASSMTGDEQYF.

The rearrangement joins TRBV18 to TRBJ2-7, with D perhaps TRBD1 (6 bases). V lost 5 bases, J lost 6 bases, and 17 bases lay in between. CDR1 KGHSH and CDR2 LQKENI come from the germline V gene. This CDR3 region has 14 residues. The chain's CDR3 is CASSSYPQGSEQYF. The CDR3 bases are TGTGCCAGCTCATCTTATCCACAGGGTAGCGAGCAGTACTTC. The whole variable domain, filled in from reference TRBV18 and TRBJ2-7, reads NAGVMQNPRHLVRRRGQEARLRCSPMKGHSHVYWYRQLPEEGLKFMVYLQKENIIDESGMPKERFSAEFPKEGPSILRIQQVVRGDSAAYFCASSSYPQGSEQYFGPGTRLTVT.

In its sample, this clone was seen once. V is TRBV30 and J is TRBJ1-2, with D possibly being TRBD1 (5 bases). Germline CDR1 reads GTSNPN; CDR2 reads SVGIG (reference sequence). The length of the CDR3 is 11 residues. CDR3 amino acids: CANSGTYGYTF. CDR3 nucleotides: TGTGCAAACTCCGGGACCTATGGCTACACCTTC.

This clone was observed a handful of times. The chain combines TRBV28 with TRBJ2-1; D remains unclear. CDR1 is MDHEN and CDR2 is SYDVKM in the germline V gene. The CDR3 contains 13 residues. The ends were cut back, 6 bases at V and 7 bases at J, with 13 bases in the middle. For the CDR3, the DNA is TGTGCCAGCAGCCTAGGCCTTACGAATGAGCAGTTCTTC. Protein sequence: CASSLGLTNEQFF.

This rearrangement joins TRBV24-1 to TRBJ1-5, with D tentatively TRBD1 (6 bases). CDR3 length: 15 residues. V dropped 6 bases and J dropped 2 bases, with 13 bases sitting between them. CDR1 is KGHDR, CDR2 SFDVKD, per germline. The CDR3 DNA is TGTGCCACCAGTAAGGACAGCGGGGGCAATCAGCCCCAGCATTTT. Translating it yields CATSKDSGGNQPQHF.

This rearrangement joins TRBV5-1 to TRBJ1-1; the D is unclear. The V end was cut by 4 bases, the J end by 0 bases, with 16 bases between. CDR3 length: 16 amino acids. CDR1 SGHRS and CDR2 YFSETQ come from the germline V gene. In DNA form, the CDR3 reads TGCGCCAGCAGCCCACAGATAGGGTGGTTGAACACTGAAGCTTTCTTT. It codes for CASSPQIGWLNTEAFF.

V gene TRBV5-5 combines with J gene TRBJ1-1; 7 bases map to TRBD1. CDR3 size: 14 residues. Germline CDR1 SGHKS, CDR2 YYEKEE (reference sequence). V was pared by 3 bases and J by 2 bases, with 4 bases of the junction left unmatched. The CDR3 coding sequence is TGTGCCAGCAGCTCGGGACAGCTAAACACTGAAGCTTTCTTT. Translating gives CASSSGQLNTEAFF. Looking up the rest from reference TRBV5-5 and TRBJ1-1 gives the full variable domain: DAGVTQSPTHLIKTRGQQVTLRCSPISGHKSVSWYQQVLGQGPQFIFQYYEKEERGRGNFPDRFSARQFPNYSSELNVNALLLGDSALYLCASSSGQLNTEAFFGQGTRLTVV.

V usage is TRBV10-2 and J usage is TRBJ2-5, with D tentatively TRBD1 or TRBD2 (6 bases each). Trimming took 4 bases from V and 2 from J, leaving 11 bases between them. The germline gives CDR1 WSHSY, CDR2 SAAADI. This CDR3 is 14 amino acids long. CDR3 region: CASSGTGAQETQYF. The CDR3 DNA follows: TGCGCCAGCAGTGGAACGGGGGCTCAAGAGACCCAGTACTTC.